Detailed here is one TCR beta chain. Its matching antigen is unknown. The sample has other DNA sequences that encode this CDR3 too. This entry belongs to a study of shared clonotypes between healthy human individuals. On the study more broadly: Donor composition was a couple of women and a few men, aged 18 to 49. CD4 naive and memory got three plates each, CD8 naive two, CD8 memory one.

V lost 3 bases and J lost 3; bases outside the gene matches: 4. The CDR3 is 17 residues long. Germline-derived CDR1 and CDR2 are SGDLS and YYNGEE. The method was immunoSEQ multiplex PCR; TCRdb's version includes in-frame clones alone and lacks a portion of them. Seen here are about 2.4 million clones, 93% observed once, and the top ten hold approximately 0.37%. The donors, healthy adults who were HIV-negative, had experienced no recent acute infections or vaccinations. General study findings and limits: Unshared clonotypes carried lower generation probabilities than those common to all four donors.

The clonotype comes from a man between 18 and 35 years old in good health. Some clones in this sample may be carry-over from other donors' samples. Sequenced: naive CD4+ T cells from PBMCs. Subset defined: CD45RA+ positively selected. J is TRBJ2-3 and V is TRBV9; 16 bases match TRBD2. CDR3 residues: CASSAGLAGGPTDTQYF. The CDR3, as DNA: TGTGCCAGCAGCGCGGGACTAGCGGGAGGGCCAACAGATACGCAGTATTTT. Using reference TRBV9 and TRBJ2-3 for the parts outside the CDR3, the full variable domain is DSGVTQTPKHLITATGQRVTLRCSPRSGDLSVYWYQQSLDQGLQFLIQYYNGEERAKGNILERFSAQQFPDLHSELNLSSLELGDSALYFCASSAGLAGGPTDTQYFGPGTRLTVL.